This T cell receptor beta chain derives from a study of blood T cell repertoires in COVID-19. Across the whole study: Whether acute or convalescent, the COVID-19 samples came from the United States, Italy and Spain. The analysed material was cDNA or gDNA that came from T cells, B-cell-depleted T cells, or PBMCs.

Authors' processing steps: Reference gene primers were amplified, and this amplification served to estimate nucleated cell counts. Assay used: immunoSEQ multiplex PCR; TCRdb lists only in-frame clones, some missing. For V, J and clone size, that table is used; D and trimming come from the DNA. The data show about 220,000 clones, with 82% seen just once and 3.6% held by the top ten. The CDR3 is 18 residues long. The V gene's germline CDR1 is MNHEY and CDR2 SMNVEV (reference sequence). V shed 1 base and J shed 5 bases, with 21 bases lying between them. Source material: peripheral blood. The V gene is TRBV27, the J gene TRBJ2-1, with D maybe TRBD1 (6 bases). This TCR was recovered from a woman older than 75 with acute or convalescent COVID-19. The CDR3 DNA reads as TGTGCCAGCAGTTTATTAGCCCTCCGGGGACACAGCAACAATGAGCAGTTCTTC. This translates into CASSLLALRGHSNNEQFF.